A selection of T cell receptor beta chains follows, all from one sample in a study of blood T cell repertoires in COVID-19. Only in-frame clones appear in the TCRdb table, and some are missing; sequencing was by immunoSEQ multiplex PCR. Found here are around 220,000 clones, roughly 87% of them singletons; the top ten hold 1.9%. The sample comprised peripheral blood. The receptor set was obtained from a man aged 40-49 years with active or convalescent COVID-19. CDR3s include the opening cysteine and the closing phenylalanine or tryptophan.

j_gene: TRBJ1-5
v_gene: TRBV28
CDR3aa: CASMLTGNRPQHF

j_gene: TRBJ1-2
v_gene: TRBV6-5
CDR3aa: CATANRGLGGYTF

j_gene: TRBJ1-5
v_gene: TRBV2
CDR3aa: CASSEVGGNQPQHF

j_gene: TRBJ1-1
v_gene: TRBV28
CDR3aa: CASSLRVDRGSFTEAFF

j_gene: TRBJ2-7
v_gene: TRBV4-2
CDR3aa: CASSQDGYEQYF

j_gene: TRBJ1-3
v_gene: TRBV5-5
CDR3aa: CASGTGGVWSGNTIYF

j_gene: TRBJ1-2
v_gene: TRBV5-4
CDR3aa: CASSLTPGYGYTF

j_gene: TRBJ2-5
v_gene: TRBV5-5
CDR3aa: CASLQYTRRETQYF

j_gene: TRBJ2-2
v_gene: TRBV27
CDR3aa: CASSPQPTRIGELFF

j_gene: TRBJ2-3
v_gene: TRBV9
CDR3aa: CASSGLAGMADTQYF

j_gene: TRBJ2-7
v_gene: TRBV3-1/TRBV3-2
CDR3aa: CASRIGTSGSTFTEQYF

j_gene: TRBJ1-5
v_gene: TRBV12-3/TRBV12-4
CDR3aa: CASSSTAQSAQHF

j_gene: TRBJ1-1
v_gene: TRBV28
CDR3aa: CASTLVTDQTEAFF

j_gene: TRBJ1-5
v_gene: TRBV27
CDR3aa: CASSPLGGGNQPQHF

j_gene: TRBJ2-1
v_gene: TRBV12-5
CDR3aa: CASGLAGSSYNEQFF

j_gene: TRBJ2-1
v_gene: TRBV7-3
CDR3aa: CASSLGLAGLSTYNEQFF

j_gene: TRBJ2-7
v_gene: TRBV3-1/TRBV3-2
CDR3aa: CASSQIPAGGDYEQYF

j_gene: TRBJ2-5
v_gene: TRBV28
CDR3aa: CASSPGQRGAQYF

j_gene: TRBJ1-5
v_gene: TRBV7-2
CDR3aa: CASSTRGDQPQHF

j_gene: TRBJ1-1
v_gene: TRBV6-1
CDR3aa: CASSEVRGNTEAFF

j_gene: TRBJ1-5
v_gene: TRBV28
CDR3aa: CASSSALTKGQGNQPQHF

j_gene: TRBJ1-1
v_gene: TRBV7-9
CDR3aa: CASSLVGPLNTEAFF

j_gene: TRBJ2-5
v_gene: TRBV30
CDR3aa: CAWSATQVVSTQYF

j_gene: TRBJ2-1
v_gene: TRBV9
CDR3aa: CASSPSAGGHLNEQFF